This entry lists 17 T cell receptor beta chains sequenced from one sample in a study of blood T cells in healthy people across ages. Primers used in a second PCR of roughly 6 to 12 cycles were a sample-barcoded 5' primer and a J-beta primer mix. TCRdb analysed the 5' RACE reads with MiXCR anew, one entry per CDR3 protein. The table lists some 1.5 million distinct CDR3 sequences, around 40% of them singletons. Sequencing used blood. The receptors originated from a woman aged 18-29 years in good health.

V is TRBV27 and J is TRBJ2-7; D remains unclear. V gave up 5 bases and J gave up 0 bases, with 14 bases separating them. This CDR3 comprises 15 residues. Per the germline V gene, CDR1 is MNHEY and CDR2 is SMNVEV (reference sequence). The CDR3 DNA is TGTGCCAGCAGTACCGGTCCCATAAGCTCCTACGAGCAGTACTTC. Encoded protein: CASSTGPISSYEQYF.

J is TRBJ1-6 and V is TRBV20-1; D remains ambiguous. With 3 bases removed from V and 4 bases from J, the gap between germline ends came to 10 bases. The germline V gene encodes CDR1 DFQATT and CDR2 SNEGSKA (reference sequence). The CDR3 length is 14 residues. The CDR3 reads CSASEQSYNSPLHF. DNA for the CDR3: TGCAGTGCTAGTGAGCAGTCATATAATTCACCCCTCCACTTT.

DNA for the CDR3: TGCAGCGTCCTTACACTAGCCAAAAACATTCAGTACTTC. The encoded protein is CSVLTLAKNIQYF. The chain joins TRBV29-1 to TRBJ2-4; D unresolved. Looked up from germline, CDR1 is SQVTM and CDR2 is ANQGSEA. The CDR3 is made up of 13 amino acids. With 6 bases removed from V and 0 bases from J, the gap between germline ends came to 9 bases. The full variable domain, rest sourced from reference TRBV29-1 and TRBJ2-4, is SAVISQKPSRDICQRGTSLTIQCQVDSQVTMMFWYRQQPGQSLTLIATANQGSEATYESGFVIDKFPISRPNLTFSTLTVSNMSPEDSSIYLCSVLTLAKNIQYFGAGTRLSVL.

This chain's CDR3 is CSVRALMNTEAFF. CDR3 in DNA: TGCAGCGTCCGAGCCCTTATGAACACTGAAGCTTTCTTT. This chain links TRBV29-1 with TRBJ1-1; D not certain. Germline V gene lookup returns CDR1 SQVTM and CDR2 ANQGSEA. Trimming pared 6 bases from V and 0 bases from J, leaving 11 bases between. The CDR3 runs 13 residues. Full variable domain (rest looked up from reference TRBV29-1 and TRBJ1-1): SAVISQKPSRDICQRGTSLTIQCQVDSQVTMMFWYRQQPGQSLTLIATANQGSEATYESGFVIDKFPISRPNLTFSTLTVSNMSPEDSSIYLCSVRALMNTEAFFGQGTRLTVV.

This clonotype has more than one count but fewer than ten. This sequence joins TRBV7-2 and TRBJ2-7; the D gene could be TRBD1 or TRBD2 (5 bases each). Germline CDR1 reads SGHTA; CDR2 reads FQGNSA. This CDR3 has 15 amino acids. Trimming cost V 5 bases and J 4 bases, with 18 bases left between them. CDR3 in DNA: TGTGCCAGCAGCCAAGACATGGTGAGGGGATACGAGCAGTACTTC. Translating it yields CASSQDMVRGYEQYF.

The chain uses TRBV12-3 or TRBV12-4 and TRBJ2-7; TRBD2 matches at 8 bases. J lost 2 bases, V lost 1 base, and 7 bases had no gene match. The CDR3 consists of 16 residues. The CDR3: CASSLDSGVGAYEQYF. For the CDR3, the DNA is TGTGCCAGCAGTTTAGATAGCGGGGTTGGCGCCTACGAGCAGTACTTC.

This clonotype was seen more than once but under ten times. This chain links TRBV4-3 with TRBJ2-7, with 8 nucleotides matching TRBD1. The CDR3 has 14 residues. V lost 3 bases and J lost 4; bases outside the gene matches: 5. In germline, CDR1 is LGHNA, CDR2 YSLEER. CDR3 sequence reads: CASSQWTGNYEQYF. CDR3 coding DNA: TGCGCCAGCAGCCAGTGGACAGGGAATTACGAGCAGTACTTC.

CDR3 in DNA: TGCAGTGCAAGACAGGCGAGCGGCAATCAGCCCCAGCATTTT. Amino acids: CSARQASGNQPQHF. This chain joins TRBV20-1 and TRBJ1-5; D may be TRBD1 (6 bases). V dropped 6 bases and J dropped 2 bases, with 14 bases sitting between them. This CDR3 contains 14 residues. Germline values: CDR1 DFQATT, CDR2 SNEGSKA (reference sequence).

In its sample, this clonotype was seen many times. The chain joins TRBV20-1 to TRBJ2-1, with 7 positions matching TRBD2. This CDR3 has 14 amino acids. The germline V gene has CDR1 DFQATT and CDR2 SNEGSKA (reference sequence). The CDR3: CAGEKDVYKNEQFF. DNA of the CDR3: TGCGCGGGGGAGAAGGATGTGTATAAGAATGAGCAGTTCTTC.

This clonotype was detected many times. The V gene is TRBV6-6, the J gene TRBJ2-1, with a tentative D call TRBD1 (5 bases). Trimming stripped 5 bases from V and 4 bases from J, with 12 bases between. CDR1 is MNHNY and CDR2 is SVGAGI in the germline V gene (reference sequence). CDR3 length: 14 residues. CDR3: CASSRQGRYNEQFF. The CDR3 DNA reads TGTGCCAGCAGTCGGCAGGGAAGGTACAATGAGCAGTTCTTC.

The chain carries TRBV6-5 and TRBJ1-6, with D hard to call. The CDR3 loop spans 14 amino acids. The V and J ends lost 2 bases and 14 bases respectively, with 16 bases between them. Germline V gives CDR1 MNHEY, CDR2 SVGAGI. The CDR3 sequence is CASSYAPRIGSLHF. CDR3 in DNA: TGTGCCAGCAGTTACGCCCCACGAATAGGGTCCCTCCACTTT.

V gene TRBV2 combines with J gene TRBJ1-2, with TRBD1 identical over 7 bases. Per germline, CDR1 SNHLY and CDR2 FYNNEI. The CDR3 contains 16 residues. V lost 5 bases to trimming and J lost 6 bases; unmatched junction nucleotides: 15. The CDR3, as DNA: TGTGCCAGCAGTTCCGCTGGACAGGCCGGGGGCCATGGCTACACCTTC. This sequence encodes CASSSAGQAGGHGYTF.

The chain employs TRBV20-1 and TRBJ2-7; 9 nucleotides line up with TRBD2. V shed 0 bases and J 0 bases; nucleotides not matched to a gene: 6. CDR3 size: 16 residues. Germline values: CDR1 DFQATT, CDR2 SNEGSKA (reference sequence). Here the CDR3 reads CSAREDLREGSYEQYF. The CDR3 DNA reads TGCAGTGCTAGAGAGGACTTGCGGGAGGGCTCCTACGAGCAGTACTTC.

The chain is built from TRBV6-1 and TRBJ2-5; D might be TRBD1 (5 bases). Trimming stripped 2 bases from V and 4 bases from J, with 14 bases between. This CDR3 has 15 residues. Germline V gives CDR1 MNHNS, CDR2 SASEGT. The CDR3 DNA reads TGTGCCAGCAGTGAATGGGCAGGGCAACTAGAGACCCAGTACTTC. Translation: CASSEWAGQLETQYF.

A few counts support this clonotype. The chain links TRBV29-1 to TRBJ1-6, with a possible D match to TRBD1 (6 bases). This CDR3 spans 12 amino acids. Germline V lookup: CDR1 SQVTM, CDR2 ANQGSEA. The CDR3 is CRPRGGNSPLHF. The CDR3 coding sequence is TGCAGACCCCGAGGGGGGAATTCACCCCTCCACTTT.

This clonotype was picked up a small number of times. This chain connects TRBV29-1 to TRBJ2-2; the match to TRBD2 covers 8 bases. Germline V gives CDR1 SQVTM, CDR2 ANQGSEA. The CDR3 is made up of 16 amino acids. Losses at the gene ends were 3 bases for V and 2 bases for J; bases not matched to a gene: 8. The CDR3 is CSVEGREVHNTGELFF. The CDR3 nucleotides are TGCAGCGTTGAGGGGCGGGAGGTTCATAACACCGGGGAGCTGTTTTTT.

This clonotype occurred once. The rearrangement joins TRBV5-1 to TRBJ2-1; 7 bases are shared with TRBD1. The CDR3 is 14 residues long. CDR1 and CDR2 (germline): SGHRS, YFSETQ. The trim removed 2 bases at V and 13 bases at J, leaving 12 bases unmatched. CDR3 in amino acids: CASSFDRDQETQFF. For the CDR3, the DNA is TGCGCCAGCAGCTTTGACAGGGACCAGGAGACCCAGTTCTTC.